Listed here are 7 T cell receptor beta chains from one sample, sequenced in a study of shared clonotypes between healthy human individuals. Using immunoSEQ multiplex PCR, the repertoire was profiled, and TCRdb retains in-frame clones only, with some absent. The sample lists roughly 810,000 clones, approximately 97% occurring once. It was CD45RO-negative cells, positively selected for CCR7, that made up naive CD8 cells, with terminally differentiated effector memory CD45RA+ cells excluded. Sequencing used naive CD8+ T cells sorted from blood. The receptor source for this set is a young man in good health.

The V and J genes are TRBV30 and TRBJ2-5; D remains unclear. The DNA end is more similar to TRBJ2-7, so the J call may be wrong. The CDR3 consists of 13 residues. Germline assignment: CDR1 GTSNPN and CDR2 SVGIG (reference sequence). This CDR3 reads CACIVDPSYEQYF. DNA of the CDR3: TGTGCCTGCATAGTGGACCCGAGTTACGAGCAGTACTTC.

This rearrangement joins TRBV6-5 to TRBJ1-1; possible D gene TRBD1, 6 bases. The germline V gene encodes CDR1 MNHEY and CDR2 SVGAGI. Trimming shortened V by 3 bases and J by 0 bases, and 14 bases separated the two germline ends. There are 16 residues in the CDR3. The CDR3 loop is CASSYLGHPMNTEAFF. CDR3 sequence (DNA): TGTGCCAGCAGTTATTTGGGACACCCCATGAACACTGAAGCTTTCTTT.

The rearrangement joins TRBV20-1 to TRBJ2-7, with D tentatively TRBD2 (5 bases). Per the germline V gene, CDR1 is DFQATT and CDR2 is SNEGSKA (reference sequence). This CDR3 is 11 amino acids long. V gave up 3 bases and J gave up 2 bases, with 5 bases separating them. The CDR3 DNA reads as TGCAGTGCTAGGACTACCTACGAGCAGTACTTC. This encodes CSARTTYEQYF.

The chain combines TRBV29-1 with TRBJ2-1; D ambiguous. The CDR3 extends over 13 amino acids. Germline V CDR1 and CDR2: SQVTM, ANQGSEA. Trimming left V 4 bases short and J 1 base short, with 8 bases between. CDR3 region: CSVGGNSYNEQFF. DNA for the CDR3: TGCAGCGTTGGTGGAAATTCCTACAATGAGCAGTTCTTC.

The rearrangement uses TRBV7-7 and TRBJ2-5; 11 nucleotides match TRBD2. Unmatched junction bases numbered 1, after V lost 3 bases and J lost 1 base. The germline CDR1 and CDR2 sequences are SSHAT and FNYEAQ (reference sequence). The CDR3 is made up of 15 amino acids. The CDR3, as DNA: TGTGCCAGCAGCTTTGGGACTAGCGGCCAAGAGACCCAGTACTTC. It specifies CASSFGTSGQETQYF.

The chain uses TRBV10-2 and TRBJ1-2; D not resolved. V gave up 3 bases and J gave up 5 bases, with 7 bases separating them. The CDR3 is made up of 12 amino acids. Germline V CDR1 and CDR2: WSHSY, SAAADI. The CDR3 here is CASSDSSYGYTF. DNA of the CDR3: TGCGCCAGCAGTGATTCGTCTTATGGCTACACCTTC.

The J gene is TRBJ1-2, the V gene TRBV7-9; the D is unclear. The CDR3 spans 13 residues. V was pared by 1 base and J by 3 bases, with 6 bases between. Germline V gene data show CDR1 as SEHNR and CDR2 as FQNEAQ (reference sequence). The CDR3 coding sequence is TGTGCCAGCAGCTTAGGAGATCACTATGGCTACACCTTC. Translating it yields CASSLGDHYGYTF. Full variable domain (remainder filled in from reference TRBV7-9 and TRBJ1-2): DTGVSQNPRHKITKRGQNVTFRCDPISEHNRLYWYRQTLGQGPEFLTYFQNEAQLEKSRLLSDRFSAERPKGSFSTLEIQRTEQGDSAMYLCASSLGDHYGYTFGSGTRLTVV.